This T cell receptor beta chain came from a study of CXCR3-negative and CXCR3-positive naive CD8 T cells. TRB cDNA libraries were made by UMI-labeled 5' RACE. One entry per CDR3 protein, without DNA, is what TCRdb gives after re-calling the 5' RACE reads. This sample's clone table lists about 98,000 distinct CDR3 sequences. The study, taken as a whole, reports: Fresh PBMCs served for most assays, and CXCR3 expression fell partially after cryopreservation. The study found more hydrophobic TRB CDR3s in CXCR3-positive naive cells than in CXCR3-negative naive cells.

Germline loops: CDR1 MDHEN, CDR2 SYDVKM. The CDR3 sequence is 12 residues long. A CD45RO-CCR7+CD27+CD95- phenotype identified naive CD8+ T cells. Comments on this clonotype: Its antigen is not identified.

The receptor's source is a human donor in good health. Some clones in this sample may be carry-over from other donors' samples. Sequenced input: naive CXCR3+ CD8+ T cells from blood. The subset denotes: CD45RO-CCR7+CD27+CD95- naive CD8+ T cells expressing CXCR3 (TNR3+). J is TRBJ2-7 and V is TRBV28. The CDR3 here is CASSWSQSEQYF.